These 13 T cell receptor beta chains came from one sample sequenced in a study of T cell responses to AZD1222 COVID-19 vaccine. Here immunoSEQ multiplex PCR was the method, and the copy in TCRdb shows in-frame clones only, minus some. Among about 64,000 clones listed, 80% were seen once. The sample was peripheral blood, taken 28 days after the second AZD1222 dose. These receptors all come from an adult who received the AZD1222 COVID-19 vaccine.

In its sample, this clone ranks as medium-sized. This specimen includes other DNA sequences encoding the same CDR3. This sequence joins TRBV7-9 and TRBJ1-3; unclear D gene. The CDR3 loop spans 12 amino acids. CDR1 and CDR2 from the germline V gene are SEHNR and FQNEAQ (reference sequence). Trimming took 3 bases from V and 4 from J, leaving 4 bases between them. The CDR3 nucleotides are TGTGCCAGCAGCTTGACCGGAAACACCATATATTTT. This encodes CASSLTGNTIYF.

The chain is built from TRBV30 and TRBJ2-2, with 10 bases that match TRBD2. Germline V lookup: CDR1 GTSNPN, CDR2 SVGIG (reference sequence). This CDR3 is built from 13 residues. Trimming at V came to 5 bases and at J to 8 bases, leaving 5 bases not matched to a gene. The CDR3: CAWSSGGVGELFF. Written as DNA, the CDR3 is TGTGCCTGGTCCAGCGGGGGGGTGGGGGAGCTGTTTTTT.

This chain links TRBV20-1 with TRBJ2-7, with a possible D match to TRBD1 (5 bases). Trimming stripped 1 base from V and 6 bases from J, with 7 bases between. CDR3 length equals 11 residues. The germline V gene has CDR1 DFQATT and CDR2 SNEGSKA (reference sequence). The CDR3 is CSARGQLEQYF. In DNA, the CDR3 is TGCAGTGCTAGAGGACAGCTCGAGCAGTACTTC.

The chain couples TRBV12-3 or TRBV12-4 to TRBJ2-5; no reliable D call. Trimming stripped 3 bases from V and 4 bases from J, with 6 bases between. CDR3 size: 12 residues. CDR3 DNA sequence: TGTGCCAGCAGTTTTTCGGCAGAGACCCAGTACTTC. Translating gives CASSFSAETQYF.

The genes are TRBV7-9 and TRBJ1-1, with no clear D. Between the trimmed V and J ends, which lost 5 bases and 0 bases, there was a span of 4 bases. CDR3 size: 12 residues. In germline, CDR1 is SEHNR, CDR2 FQNEAQ (reference sequence). This CDR3 reads CASSAVNTEAFF. DNA for the CDR3: TGTGCCAGCAGCGCAGTGAACACTGAAGCTTTCTTT.

This sequence joins TRBV27 and TRBJ1-1; D gene ambiguous. CDR3 length: 13 residues. Germline values: CDR1 MNHEY, CDR2 SMNVEV (reference sequence). The V gene lost 5 bases and the J gene lost 1 base, with 8 bases spanning the gap. CDR3 amino acids: CASSTPENTEAFF. In DNA, the CDR3 is TGTGCCAGCAGTACCCCAGAGAACACTGAAGCTTTCTTT.

The chain uses TRBV5-4 and TRBJ2-1, with a tentative D call TRBD1 (6 bases). Germline lookup yields CDR1 SGHNT and CDR2 YYREEE (reference sequence). The CDR3 totals 13 residues. Trimming shortened V by 5 bases and J by 10 bases, and 16 bases separated the two germline ends. The chain's CDR3 is CASRADRLGEQFF. The CDR3 DNA reads as TGTGCCAGCAGAGCGGACAGATTAGGCGAGCAGTTCTTC.

The V gene is TRBV5-4, the J gene TRBJ2-5; weak D call: TRBD1 (7 bases). Germline lookup yields CDR1 SGHNT and CDR2 YYREEE (reference sequence). The V end was cut by 3 bases, the J end by 2 bases, with 14 bases between. This CDR3 region has 15 residues. The DNA for the CDR3 is TGTGCCAGCAGCTCGGCGGGACAGTTACAAGAGACCCAGTACTTC. Its protein product is CASSSAGQLQETQYF. The entire variable domain, with the rest obtained from reference TRBV5-4 and TRBJ2-5, is as follows: ETGVTQSPTHLIKTRGQQVTLRCSSQSGHNTVSWYQQALGQGPQFIFQYYREEENGRGNFPPRFSGLQFPNYSSELNVNALELDDSALYLCASSSAGQLQETQYFGPGTRLLVL.

This clone occurred a few times. The gene calls are TRBV5-5 and TRBJ2-3; TRBD1 aligns across 7 bases. Looked up from germline, CDR1 is SGHKS and CDR2 is YYEKEE (reference sequence). The junction had 3 bases not matched to a gene; V was cut back by 0 bases and J by 2 bases. The CDR3 has 15 residues. The CDR3 bases are TGTGCCAGCAGCTTGGACAGGGGTGCCACAGATACGCAGTATTTT. The encoded protein is CASSLDRGATDTQYF.

Worth noting for this clone: A much more abundant neighbour one base away suggests this may be a read error. The chain combines TRBV7-2 with TRBJ2-7; D uncertain. Looked up from germline, CDR1 is SGHTA and CDR2 is FQGNSA. Trimming removed 5 bases from V and 4 bases from J, with 6 bases in between. The CDR3 runs to 11 residues. This CDR3 reads CASSQYYEQYF. The CDR3 DNA sequence: TGTGCCAGCAGCCAATATTACGAGCAGTACTTC.

This clone was detected a few times. The chain employs TRBV7-3 and TRBJ1-4, with 8 bases lining up with TRBD1. The CDR3 length is 15 residues. The germline gives CDR1 SGHTA, CDR2 FQGTGA. The J segment lost 8 bases and the V segment lost 3 bases, leaving 8 bases of the junction unmatched. In DNA, the CDR3 is TGTGCCAGCAGCTTCCGGACAGGGTGCAACGAAAAACTGTTTTTT. Encoded protein: CASSFRTGCNEKLFF.

This chain connects TRBV9 to TRBJ2-5; no clear D gene. The CDR3 covers 14 residues. Trimming stripped 0 bases from V and 7 bases from J, with 13 bases between. Germline V gene sequence: CDR1 SGDLS, CDR2 YYNGEE. CDR3 protein: CASSVVGDVGTQYF. In DNA, the CDR3 is TGTGCCAGCAGCGTAGTAGGTGATGTGGGGACCCAGTACTTC.

This rearrangement joins TRBV19 to TRBJ1-2; maybe TRBD1 (5 bases). The CDR3 has 16 amino acids. Trimming removed 5 bases at V and 3 bases at J, with 19 bases between. In germline, CDR1 is LNHDA, CDR2 SQIVND (reference sequence). The CDR3 protein is CASSSPDGQGDYGYTF. CDR3 nucleotide sequence: TGTGCCAGTAGTTCCCCCGACGGTCAGGGAGACTATGGCTACACCTTC. The full variable domain, with the rest looked up from reference TRBV19 and TRBJ1-2, is DGGITQSPKYLFRKEGQNVTLSCEQNLNHDAMYWYRQDPGQGLRLIYYSQIVNDFQKGDIAEGYSVSREKKESFPLTVTSAQKNPTAFYLCASSSPDGQGDYGYTFGSGTRLTVV.